A selection of T cell receptor beta chains follows, all from one sample in a study of shared clonotypes between healthy human individuals. TCRdb's copy holds only in-frame clones and misses some; the assay was immunoSEQ multiplex PCR. The sample lists 800,000 or so clones; roughly 96% were seen once. Material for sequencing was naive CD8+ T cells sorted from blood. The receptors stem from a man aged 30 to 45 in good health. Both conserved end residues are part of each CDR3. A D gene is named only where the DNA matches it firmly. Not every row has a clone size; where given, it reads once, few, many or a size class.

abundance	d_gene	v_gene	j_gene	CDR3aa	CDR3nt
NA	NA	TRBV13	TRBJ1-4	CASRSGNEKLFF	TGTGCCAGCAGGTCGGGCAATGAAAAACTGTTTTTT
NA	NA	TRBV11-3	TRBJ2-5	CASSRRGGPEKETQYF	TGTGCCAGCAGCCGCAGGGGGGGACCTGAAAAAGAGACCCAGTACTTC
NA	NA	TRBV6-5	TRBJ2-2	CASTFLPPGELFF	TGTGCCAGCACCTTTCTCCCCCCCGGGGAGCTGTTTTTT
NA	TRBD2	TRBV27	TRBJ2-7	CASRKPGLVTYEQYF	TGTGCCAGCAGGAAGCCGGGACTAGTTACCTACGAGCAGTACTTC
NA	NA	TRBV6-6	TRBJ1-2	CASSLGQRDVDGYTF	TGTGCCAGCAGTTTAGGGCAACGGGACGTTGATGGCTACACCTTC
few	NA	TRBV25-1	TRBJ2-3	CASQRASTDTQYF	TGTGCCAGCCAACGGGCAAGCACAGATACGCAGTATTTT
NA	NA	TRBV7-9	TRBJ2-1	CASSLLTVRYNEQFF	TGTGCCAGCAGCTTGTTGACGGTTCGGTACAATGAGCAGTTCTTC
NA	TRBD2	TRBV4-3	TRBJ2-7	CASSQDSGSREQYF	TGCGCCAGCAGCCAAGATAGCGGGAGTAGGGAGCAGTACTTC
NA	NA	TRBV10-3	TRBJ2-2	CAISSPAAGELFF	TGTGCCATCAGTTCCCCCGCAGCCGGGGAGCTGTTTTTT
once	TRBD1	TRBV9	TRBJ2-7	CASSFRDRGFYEQYF	TGTGCCAGCAGCTTCCGGGACAGGGGTTTTTACGAGCAGTACTTC
NA	NA	TRBV2	TRBJ2-4	CATAANIQYF	TGTGCCACCGCTGCAAACATTCAGTACTTC
NA	TRBD1	TRBV6-4	TRBJ2-7	CASRTGQGGSYEQYF	TGTGCCAGCAGGACGGGACAGGGCGGCTCCTACGAGCAGTACTTC
NA	NA	TRBV19	TRBJ1-1	CASSTGPGAFF	TGTGCCAGTAGCACTGGACCGGGAGCTTTCTTT
NA	TRBD2	TRBV4-3	TRBJ2-3	CASSQKRDGTDTQYF	TGCGCCAGCAGCCAAAAGCGGGACGGCACAGATACGCAGTATTTT
NA	TRBD2	TRBV5-1	TRBJ2-7	CASSSYASGSSEQYF	TGCGCCAGCAGCTCCTATGCTAGCGGGAGTTCCGAGCAGTACTTC
NA	NA	TRBV27	TRBJ1-2	CASSAEGQGIIYGYTF	TGTGCCAGCAGCGCTGAGGGGCAGGGCATCATCTATGGCTACACCTTC
NA	NA	TRBV11-3	TRBJ2-3	CASSYQGYTDTQYF	TGTGCCAGCAGCTACCAAGGATACACAGATACGCAGTATTTT
NA	NA	TRBV14	TRBJ1-2	CASSQGAGSANYGYTF	TGTGCCAGCAGCCAAGGGGCAGGATCAGCTAACTATGGCTACACCTTC
NA	NA	TRBV21-1	TRBJ2-1	CASSKGGGRSYNEQFF	TGTGCCAGCAGCAAAGGGGGCGGGAGATCATACAATGAGCAGTTCTTC
NA	NA	TRBV4-3	TRBJ1-3	CASSQGGEVSGNTIYF	TGCGCCAGCAGCCAAGGGGGCGAAGTCTCTGGAAACACCATATATTTT
once	TRBD1	TRBV14	TRBJ1-1	CASSRVGSGGFTFF	TGTGCCAGCAGCCGAGTAGGGTCAGGGGGTTTCACTTTCTTT
NA	TRBD1	TRBV4-1	TRBJ1-5	CASSQGDRMSSNQPQHF	TGCGCCAGCAGCCAAGGGGACAGGATGTCCAGCAATCAGCCCCAGCATTTT
NA	NA	TRBV4-1	TRBJ2-7	CASSQDPGGEQYF	TGCGCCAGCAGCCAAGACCCCGGGGGCGAGCAGTACTTC
NA	NA	TRBV27	TRBJ2-1	CASAPGLMFYNEQFF	TGTGCCAGCGCACCGGGATTAATGTTCTACAATGAGCAGTTCTTC
NA	NA	TRBV6-1	TRBJ2-7	CASSTGDGYYEQYF	TGTGCCAGCAGTACTGGGGACGGTTACTACGAGCAGTACTTC
NA	NA	TRBV29-1	TRBJ1-1	CSVLFLNTEAFF	TGCAGCGTTCTGTTTTTGAACACTGAAGCTTTCTTT
NA	NA	TRBV7-9	TRBJ2-2	CASSFVLGRGTYTGELFF	TGTGCCAGCAGCTTTGTCTTGGGCAGGGGCACGTACACCGGGGAGCTGTTTTTT
NA	TRBD2	TRBV10-3	TRBJ2-7	CAISEYSSGSYEQYF	TGTGCCATCAGTGAGTACTCTAGCGGGAGCTACGAGCAGTACTTC
NA	TRBD1	TRBV28	TRBJ1-5	CASSYYSATGVRSDQPQHF	TGTGCCAGCAGTTATTACTCCGCTACAGGGGTTCGATCGGATCAGCCCCAGCATTTT
NA	TRBD1	TRBV7-9	TRBJ1-1	CASSFPVGTAEMNTEAFF	TGTGCCAGCAGCTTCCCTGTGGGGACAGCCGAAATGAACACTGAAGCTTTCTTT
once	NA	TRBV7-9	TRBJ2-1	CASSHSRTSEQFF	TGTGCCAGCAGCCACTCACGGACCTCAGAGCAGTTCTTC
NA	NA	TRBV7-9	TRBJ2-1	CASSTEDQGEQFF	TGTGCCAGCAGCACGGAAGATCAGGGTGAGCAGTTCTTC
NA	NA	TRBV28	TRBJ2-7	CASGPQASSYEQYF	TGTGCCAGCGGTCCCCAGGCAAGCTCCTACGAGCAGTACTTC
NA	NA	TRBV4-1	TRBJ1-5	CASSQVVNQPQHF	TGCGCCAGCAGCCAAGTGGTAAATCAGCCCCAGCATTTT
NA	NA	TRBV27	TRBJ2-7	CASTWGRGGIYEQYF	TGTGCCAGCACTTGGGGACGGGGAGGTATTTACGAGCAGTACTTC
NA	TRBD2	TRBV15	TRBJ2-5	CATSYPLDMRGQETQYF	TGTGCCACCAGCTACCCACTTGATATGCGGGGGCAAGAGACCCAGTACTTC
NA	TRBD2	TRBV15	TRBJ2-1	CATSRTGTSYGGQFF	TGTGCCACCAGCAGAACCGGGACTAGTTACGGGGGGCAGTTCTTC
NA	TRBD1	TRBV6-5	TRBJ2-2	CASRTGTGRGELFF	TGTGCCAGCAGGACCGGGACAGGAAGGGGGGAGCTGTTTTTT
NA	TRBD2	TRBV6-1	TRBJ2-3	CAIGGRAEVTQYF	TGTGCAATTGGCGGGAGGGCCGAGGTCACGCAGTATTTT
NA	TRBD2	TRBV29-1	TRBJ2-1	CSVVLADYNEQFF	TGCAGCGTTGTCCTAGCGGACTACAATGAGCAGTTCTTC
NA	NA	TRBV9	TRBJ2-7	CASSSTDRESPYEQYF	TGTGCCAGCAGCTCCACCGACCGAGAGAGTCCCTACGAGCAGTACTTC
NA	TRBD2	TRBV28	TRBJ2-7	CASSSGLAGANEQYF	TGTGCCAGCAGTTCCGGACTAGCGGGGGCCAACGAGCAGTACTTC
NA	TRBD1	TRBV27	TRBJ2-7	CASSLTGTYEQYF	TGTGCCAGCAGTTTGACAGGGACCTACGAGCAGTACTTC
NA	NA	TRBV7-8	TRBJ1-1	CASSSQVNTEAFF	TGTGCCAGCAGCTCTCAGGTGAACACTGAAGCTTTCTTT
NA	TRBD2	TRBV18	TRBJ2-7	CASSPPRLAGAKRYEQYF	TGTGCCAGCTCACCACCCAGACTAGCGGGAGCGAAACGCTACGAGCAGTACTTC